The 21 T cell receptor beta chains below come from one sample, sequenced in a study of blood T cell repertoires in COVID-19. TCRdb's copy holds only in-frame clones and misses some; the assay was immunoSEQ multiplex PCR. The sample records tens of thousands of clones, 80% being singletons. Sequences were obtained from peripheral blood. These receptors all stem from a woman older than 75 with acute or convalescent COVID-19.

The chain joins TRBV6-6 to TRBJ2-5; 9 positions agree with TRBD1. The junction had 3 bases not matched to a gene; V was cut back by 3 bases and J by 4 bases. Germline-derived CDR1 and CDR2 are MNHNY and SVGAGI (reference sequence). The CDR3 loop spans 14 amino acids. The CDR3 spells CASSYTGGGETQYF. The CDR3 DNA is TGTGCCAGCAGTTATACAGGGGGCGGAGAGACCCAGTACTTC.

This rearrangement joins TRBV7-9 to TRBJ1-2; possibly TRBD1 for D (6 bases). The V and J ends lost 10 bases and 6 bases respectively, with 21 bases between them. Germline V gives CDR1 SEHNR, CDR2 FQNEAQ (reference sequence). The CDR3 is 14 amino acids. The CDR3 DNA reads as TGTGCCATACCAACAGGGCCAGGGGTACATGGCTACACCTTC. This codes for CAIPTGPGVHGYTF.

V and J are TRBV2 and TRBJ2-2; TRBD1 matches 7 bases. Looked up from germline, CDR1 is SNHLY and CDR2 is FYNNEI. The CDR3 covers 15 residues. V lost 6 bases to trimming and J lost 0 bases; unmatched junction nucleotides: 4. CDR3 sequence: CASRRGTANTGELFF. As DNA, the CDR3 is TGTGCCAGCAGAAGGGGGACAGCGAACACCGGGGAGCTGTTTTTT.

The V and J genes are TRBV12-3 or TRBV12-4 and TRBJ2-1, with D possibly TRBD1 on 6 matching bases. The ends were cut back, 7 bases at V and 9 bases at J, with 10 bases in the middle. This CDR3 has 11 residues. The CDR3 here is CASTLGGEQFF. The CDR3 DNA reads TGTGCCAGCACCCTAGGGGGTGAGCAGTTCTTC.

In nucleotides, the CDR3 is TGCGCCAGCAGCTTGGCCCGGGTCGATAGCTCCTATAATTCACCCCTCCACTTT. Translated, it gives CASSLARVDSSYNSPLHF. V is TRBV5-1 and J is TRBJ1-6, with unresolved D. The germline gives CDR1 SGHRS, CDR2 YFSETQ. The germline V and J ends were trimmed by 0 bases and 0 bases, with 13 bases remaining between them. CDR3 length equals 18 residues.

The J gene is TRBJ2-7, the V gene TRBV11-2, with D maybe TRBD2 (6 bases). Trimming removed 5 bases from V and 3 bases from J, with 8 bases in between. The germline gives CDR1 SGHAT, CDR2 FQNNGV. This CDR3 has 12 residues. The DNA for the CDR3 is TGTGCCAGCAGCCCGGACTACTACGAGCAGTACTTC. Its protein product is CASSPDYYEQYF.

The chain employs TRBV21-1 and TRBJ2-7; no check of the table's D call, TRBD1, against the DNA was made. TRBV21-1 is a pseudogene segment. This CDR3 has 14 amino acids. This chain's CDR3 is CASKQAGELYEQYF. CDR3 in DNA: TGTGCCAGCAAACAGGCAGGAGAGCTCTACGAGCAGTACTTC.

The DNA of the CDR3 is TGTGCCAGCAGCTTAGTTGGGGGGGGCTACGAGCAGTACTTC. It encodes CASSLVGGGYEQYF. V usage is TRBV11-2 and J usage is TRBJ2-7; 7 positions agree with TRBD2. CDR1 and CDR2 (germline): SGHAT, FQNNGV. The CDR3 has 14 residues. The V gene end was trimmed by 1 base and the J gene end by 3 bases; junction bases not matched to a gene: 3.

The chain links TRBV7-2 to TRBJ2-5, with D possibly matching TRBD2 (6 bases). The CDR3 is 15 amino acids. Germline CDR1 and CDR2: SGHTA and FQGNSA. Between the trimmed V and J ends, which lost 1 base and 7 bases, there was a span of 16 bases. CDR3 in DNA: TGTGCCAGCAGCTTAGGGTACCGGGAGTCAGGGACCCAGTACTTC. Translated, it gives CASSLGYRESGTQYF.

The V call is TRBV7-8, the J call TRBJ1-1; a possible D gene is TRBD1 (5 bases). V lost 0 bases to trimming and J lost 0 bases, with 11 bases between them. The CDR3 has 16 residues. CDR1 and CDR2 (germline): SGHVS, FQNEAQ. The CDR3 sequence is CASSLAPGGLNTEAFF. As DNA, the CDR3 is TGTGCCAGCAGCTTAGCGCCTGGGGGGTTGAACACTGAAGCTTTCTTT.

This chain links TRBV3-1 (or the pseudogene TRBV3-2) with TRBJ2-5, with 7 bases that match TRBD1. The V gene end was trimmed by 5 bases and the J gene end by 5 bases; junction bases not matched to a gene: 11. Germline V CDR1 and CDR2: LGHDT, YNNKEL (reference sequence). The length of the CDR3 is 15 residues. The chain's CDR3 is CASSTPTGTMETQYF. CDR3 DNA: TGTGCCAGCAGCACACCGACAGGGACGATGGAGACCCAGTACTTC.

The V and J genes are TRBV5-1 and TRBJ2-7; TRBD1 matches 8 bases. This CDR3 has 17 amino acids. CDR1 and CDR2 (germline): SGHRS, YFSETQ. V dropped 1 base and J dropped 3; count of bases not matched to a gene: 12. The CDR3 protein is CASSLRPNQGANYEQYF. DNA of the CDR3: TGCGCCAGCAGCTTGAGGCCTAACCAGGGGGCCAACTACGAGCAGTACTTC.

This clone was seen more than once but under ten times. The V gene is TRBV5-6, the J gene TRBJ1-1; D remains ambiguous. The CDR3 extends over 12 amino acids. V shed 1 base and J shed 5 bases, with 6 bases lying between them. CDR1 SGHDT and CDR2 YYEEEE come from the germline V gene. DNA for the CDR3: TGTGCCAGCAGCTTGCGAGGGACTGAAGCTTTCTTT. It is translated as CASSLRGTEAFF.

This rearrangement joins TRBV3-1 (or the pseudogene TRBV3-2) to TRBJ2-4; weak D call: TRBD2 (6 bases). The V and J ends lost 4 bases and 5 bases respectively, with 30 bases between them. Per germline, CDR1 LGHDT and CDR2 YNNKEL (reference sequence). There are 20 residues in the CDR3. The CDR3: CASSLSPTLGGGGTENIQYF. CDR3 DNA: TGTGCCAGCAGCCTCAGCCCGACACTGGGGGGAGGAGGGACCGAAAACATTCAGTACTTC.

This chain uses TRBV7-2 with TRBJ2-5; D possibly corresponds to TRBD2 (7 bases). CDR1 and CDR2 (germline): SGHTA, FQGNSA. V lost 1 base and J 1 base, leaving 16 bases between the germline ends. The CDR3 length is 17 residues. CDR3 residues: CASSLVPAGAVQETQYF. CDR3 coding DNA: TGTGCCAGCAGCTTAGTCCCCGCGGGGGCCGTCCAAGAGACCCAGTACTTC.

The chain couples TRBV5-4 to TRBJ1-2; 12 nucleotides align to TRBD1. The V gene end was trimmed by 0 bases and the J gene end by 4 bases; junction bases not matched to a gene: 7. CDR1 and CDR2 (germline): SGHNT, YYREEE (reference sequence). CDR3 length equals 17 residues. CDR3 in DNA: TGTGCCAGCAGCTTGGTTCGCTCGGGACAGGGGGCCTATGGCTACACCTTC. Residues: CASSLVRSGQGAYGYTF.

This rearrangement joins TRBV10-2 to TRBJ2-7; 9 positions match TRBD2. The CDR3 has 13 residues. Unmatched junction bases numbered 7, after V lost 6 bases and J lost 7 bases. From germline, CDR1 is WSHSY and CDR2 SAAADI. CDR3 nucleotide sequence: TGCGCCAGCAGGGTAGCGGGGGCCGATGAGCAGTACTTC. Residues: CASRVAGADEQYF.

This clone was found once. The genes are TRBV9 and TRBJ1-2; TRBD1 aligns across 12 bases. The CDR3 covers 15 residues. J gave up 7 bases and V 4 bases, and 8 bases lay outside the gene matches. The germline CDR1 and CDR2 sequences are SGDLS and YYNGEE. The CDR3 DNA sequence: TGTGCCAGCAGCTCCGGGACAGGGGGCTGGGGTGGCTACACCTTC. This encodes CASSSGTGGWGGYTF. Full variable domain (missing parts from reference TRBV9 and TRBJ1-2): DSGVTQTPKHLITATGQRVTLRCSPRSGDLSVYWYQQSLDQGLQFLIQYYNGEERAKGNILERFSAQQFPDLHSELNLSSLELGDSALYFCASSSGTGGWGGYTFGSGTRLTVV.

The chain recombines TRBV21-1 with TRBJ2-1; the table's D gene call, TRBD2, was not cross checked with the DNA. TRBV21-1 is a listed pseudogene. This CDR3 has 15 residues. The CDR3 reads CASSRAPAGNNEQFF. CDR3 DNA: TGTGCCAGCAGCCGGGCGCCAGCGGGGAACAATGAGCAGTTCTTC.

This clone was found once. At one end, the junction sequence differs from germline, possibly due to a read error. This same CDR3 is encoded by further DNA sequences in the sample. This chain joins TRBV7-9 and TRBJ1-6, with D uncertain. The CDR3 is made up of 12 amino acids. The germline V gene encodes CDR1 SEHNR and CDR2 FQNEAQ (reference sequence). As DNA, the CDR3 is TGTGCCAGCAGCCTAAATAACTCACCCCTCCACTTT. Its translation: CASSLNNSPLHF.

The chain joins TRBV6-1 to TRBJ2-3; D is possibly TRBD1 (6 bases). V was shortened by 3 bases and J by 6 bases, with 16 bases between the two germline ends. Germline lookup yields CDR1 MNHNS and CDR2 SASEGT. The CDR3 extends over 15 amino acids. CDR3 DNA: TGTGCCAGCAGTGATTGGGACACCGGACGGGATACGCAGTATTTT. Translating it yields CASSDWDTGRDTQYF.